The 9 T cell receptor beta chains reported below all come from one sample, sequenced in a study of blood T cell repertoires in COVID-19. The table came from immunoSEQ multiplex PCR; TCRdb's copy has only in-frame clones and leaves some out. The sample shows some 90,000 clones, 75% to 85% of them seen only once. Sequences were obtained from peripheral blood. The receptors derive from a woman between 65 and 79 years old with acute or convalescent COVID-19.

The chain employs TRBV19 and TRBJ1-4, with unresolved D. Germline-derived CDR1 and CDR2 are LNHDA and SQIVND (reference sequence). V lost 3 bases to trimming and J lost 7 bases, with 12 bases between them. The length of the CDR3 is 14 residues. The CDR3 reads CASSMDSLGEKLFF. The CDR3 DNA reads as TGTGCCAGTAGTATGGACTCATTGGGTGAAAAACTGTTTTTT.

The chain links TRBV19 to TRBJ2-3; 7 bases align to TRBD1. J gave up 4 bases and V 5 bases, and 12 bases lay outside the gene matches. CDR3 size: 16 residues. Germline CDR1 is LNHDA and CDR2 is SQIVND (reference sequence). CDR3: CASSSTGPRLPDTQYF. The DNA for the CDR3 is TGTGCCAGTAGTTCGACAGGGCCTCGACTTCCAGATACGCAGTATTTT.

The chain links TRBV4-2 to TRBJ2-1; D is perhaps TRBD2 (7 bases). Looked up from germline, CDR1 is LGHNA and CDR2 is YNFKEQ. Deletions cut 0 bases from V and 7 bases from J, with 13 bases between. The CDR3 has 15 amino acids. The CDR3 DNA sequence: TGTGCCAGCAGCCAAGATGGCGGGGGCATGAATGAGCAGTTCTTC. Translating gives CASSQDGGGMNEQFF.

The CDR3 DNA reads as TGTGCCATCATGGCCGGGAGGGTAGGCAATGAGCAGTTCTTC. It codes for CAIMAGRVGNEQFF. The rearrangement joins TRBV10-3 to TRBJ2-1, with 8 nucleotides matching TRBD2. This CDR3 region has 14 residues. Germline trimming cut 7 bases from V and 6 bases from J; bases unmatched to any gene: 8. CDR1 and CDR2 (germline): ENHRY, SYGVKD.

This CDR3 reads CASSQGVAGVGEQYF. CDR3 in DNA: TGTGCCAGCAGCCAAGGGGTAGCGGGAGTTGGCGAGCAGTACTTC. The chain employs TRBV4-2 and TRBJ2-7; 9 positions agree with TRBD2. Per germline, CDR1 LGHNA and CDR2 YNFKEQ. V was pared by 1 base and J by 6 bases, with 7 bases of the junction left unmatched. The CDR3 loop spans 15 amino acids.

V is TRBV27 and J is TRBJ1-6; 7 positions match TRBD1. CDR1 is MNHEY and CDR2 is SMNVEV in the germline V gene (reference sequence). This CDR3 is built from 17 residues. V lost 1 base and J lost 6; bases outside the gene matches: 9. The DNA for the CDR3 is TGTGCCAGCAGTTTATGTCCCCCGGGACAGTGTAATTCACCCCTCCACTTT. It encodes CASSLCPPGQCNSPLHF.

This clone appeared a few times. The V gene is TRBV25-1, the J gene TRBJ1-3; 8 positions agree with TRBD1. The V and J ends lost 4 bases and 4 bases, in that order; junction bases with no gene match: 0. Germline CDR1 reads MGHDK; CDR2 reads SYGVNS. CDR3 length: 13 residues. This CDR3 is CASSGQGGNTIYF. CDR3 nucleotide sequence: TGTGCCAGCAGTGGACAGGGGGGAAACACCATATATTTT.

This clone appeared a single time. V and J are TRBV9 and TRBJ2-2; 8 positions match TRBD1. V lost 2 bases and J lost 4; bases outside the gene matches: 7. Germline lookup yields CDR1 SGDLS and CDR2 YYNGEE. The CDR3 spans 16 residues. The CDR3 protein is CASSVGNRGVTGELFF. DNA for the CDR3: TGTGCCAGCAGCGTGGGCAACAGGGGGGTCACCGGGGAGCTGTTTTTT.

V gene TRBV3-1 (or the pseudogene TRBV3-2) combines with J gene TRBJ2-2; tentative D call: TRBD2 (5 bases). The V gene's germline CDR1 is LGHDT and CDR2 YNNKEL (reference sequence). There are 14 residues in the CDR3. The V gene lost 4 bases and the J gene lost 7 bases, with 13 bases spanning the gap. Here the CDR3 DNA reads TGTGCCAGCAGCCGCACTAGTGCGGGCGGGGAGCTGTTTTTT. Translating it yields CASSRTSAGGELFF.